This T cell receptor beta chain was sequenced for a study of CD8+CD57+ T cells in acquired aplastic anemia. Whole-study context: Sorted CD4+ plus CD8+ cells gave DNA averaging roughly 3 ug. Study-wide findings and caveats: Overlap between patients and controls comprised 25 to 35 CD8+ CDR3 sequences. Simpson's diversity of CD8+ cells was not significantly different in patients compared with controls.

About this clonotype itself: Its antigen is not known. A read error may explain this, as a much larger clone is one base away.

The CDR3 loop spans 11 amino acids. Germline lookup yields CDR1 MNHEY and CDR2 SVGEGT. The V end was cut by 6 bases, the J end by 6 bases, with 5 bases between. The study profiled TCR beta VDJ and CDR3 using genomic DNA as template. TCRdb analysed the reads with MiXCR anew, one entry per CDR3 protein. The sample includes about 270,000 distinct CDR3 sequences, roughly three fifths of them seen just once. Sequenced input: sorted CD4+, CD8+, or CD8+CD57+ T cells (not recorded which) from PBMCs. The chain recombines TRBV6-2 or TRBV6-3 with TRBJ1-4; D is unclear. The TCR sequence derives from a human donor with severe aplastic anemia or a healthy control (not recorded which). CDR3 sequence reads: CASRKHEKLFF. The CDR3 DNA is TGTGCCAGCAGGAAGCATGAAAAACTGTTTTTT.